This is a list of T cell receptor beta chains from one sample in a study of cytomegalovirus exposure and HLA in healthy donors. TCRdb's table, derived via immunoSEQ multiplex PCR, lists solely in-frame clones and lacks some. The repertoire holds around 200,000 clones, 75% to 90% seen once, with 6.3% in the top ten. The sample comprised PBMCs. These receptors all come from a man in his forties in good health and CMV-seropositive. Each CDR3 is given with its conserved first and last residue. Fields, in order: clone size, J gene, V gene, D gene, CDR3 protein, CDR3 DNA. D genes are given only for firm matches. Rows give clone size only sometimes, using once, few, many, or a class for an expanded clone.

. | TRBJ2-1 | TRBV2 | . | CASSGRDQFF | TGTGCCAGCAGTGGGAGGGACCAGTTCTTC
. | TRBJ1-5 | TRBV15 | TRBD1 | CATSKTGNFQPQHF | TGTGCCACCAGCAAGACAGGGAACTTTCAGCCCCAGCATTTT
. | TRBJ2-5 | TRBV6-5 | . | CASSYADTPQGTQYF | TGTGCCAGCAGTTACGCGGACACGCCGCAGGGGACCCAGTACTTC
. | TRBJ2-1 | TRBV5-1 | TRBD2 | CASSWTIAGGGEQFF | TGCGCCAGCAGCTGGACGATAGCGGGGGGGGGTGAGCAGTTCTTC
. | TRBJ1-1 | TRBV29-1 | TRBD1 | CSVEGQGANTEAFF | TGCAGCGTTGAGGGTCAGGGGGCCAACACTGAAGCTTTCTTT
. | TRBJ2-7 | TRBV14 | . | CASSLAIYEQYF | TGTGCCAGCAGCCTTGCTATCTACGAGCAGTACTTC
once | TRBJ2-2 | TRBV10-1 | TRBD2 | CASPIRLRGVDGELFF | TGCGCCAGCCCGATAAGGTTGCGGGGGGTTGACGGGGAGCTGTTTTTT
. | TRBJ2-1 | TRBV19 | TRBD1 | CASTPDRGSYNEQFF | TGTGCCAGTACCCCGGACAGGGGCTCCTACAATGAGCAGTTCTTC
. | TRBJ2-7 | TRBV19 | TRBD1 | CASSTPRTGGLSEQYF | TGTGCCAGTAGTACCCCTAGGACAGGGGGTTTAAGCGAGCAGTACTTC
. | TRBJ2-1 | TRBV4-1 | . | CASSQPGSHSYNEQFF | TGCGCCAGCAGCCAACCGGGGTCACACTCCTACAATGAGCAGTTCTTC
. | TRBJ1-2 | TRBV28 | TRBD1 | CASSKTGTGSYGYTF | TGTGCCAGCAGTAAAACCGGGACAGGGAGCTATGGCTACACCTTC
. | TRBJ2-2 | TRBV5-1 | TRBD2 | CASIPRGANTGELFF | TGCGCCAGCATCCCACGGGGGGCGAACACCGGGGAGCTGTTTTTT
. | TRBJ2-3 | TRBV12-2 | . | CASRLGGAETDTQYF | TGTGCAAGTCGCTTAGGCGGGGCCGAAACAGATACGCAGTATTTT
. | TRBJ2-7 | TRBV15 | TRBD2 | CATSRVGGRDEQYF | TGTGCCACCAGCAGAGTCGGGGGGAGGGACGAGCAGTACTTC
. | TRBJ2-2 | TRBV10-3 | . | CAISESASANTGELFF | TGTGCCATCAGTGAGTCCGCTAGCGCCAACACCGGGGAGCTGTTTTTT